Below, one T cell receptor (beta chain) is given with its context. Antigen unknown. These data are taken from a study of T-cell memory formation after mild COVID-19. About the study: Clustering of TCRs was largely donor specific.

TCR alpha and TCR beta cDNA libraries with sample barcodes and UMIs came from 5'RACE using constant-segment primers. TCRdb re-analysed the 5' RACE reads in MiXCR, keeping a single row per CDR3 protein. The table includes approximately 340,000 distinct CDR3 sequences, 15% to 20% detected once. Findings and caveats of the study: Among CD4+ contracting clones, most were CM and EM, and CD8+ ones EMRA.

Between the trimmed V and J ends, which lost 5 bases and 8 bases, there was a span of 15 bases. Germline V CDR1 and CDR2: SGHDN, FVKESK. This CDR3 contains 14 residues. The source of this sequence is a man aged 18 to 30 who had mild COVID-19 (a few samples of this study predate the infection). Cell type and time point are not known. Sequencing used PBMCs or a T cell subset sorted from them (not recorded which). The chain is built from TRBV14 and TRBJ1-4; D is undetermined. The CDR3 region has the DNA TGTGCCAGCAGCTCCGACACGGAGGAGGAAAAACTGTTTTTT. This encodes CASSSDTEEEKLFF. The whole variable domain, filled in from reference TRBV14 and TRBJ1-4, reads EAGVTQFPSHSVIEKGQTVTLRCDPISGHDNLYWYRRVMGKEIKFLLHFVKESKQDESGMPNNRFLAERTGGTYSTLKVQPAELEDSGVYFCASSSDTEEEKLFFGSGTQLSVL.